Listed below are T cell receptor beta chains from one sample, sequenced in a study of response to subunit inactivated influenza vaccine. TCRdb fed the RT-PCR reads into MiXCR, producing one record per CDR3 protein. The repertoire includes roughly 700,000 distinct CDR3 sequences, approximately 15% of them detected once, and 11% sits in the top ten. The sequences come from PBMCs from blood, collected 12 days after vaccination. The receptors were sampled from a man in his fifties who received an inactivated influenza vaccine. Each CDR3 is given with its conserved first and last residue. Each record gives: V gene, J gene, D gene, clone size, CDR3 protein, CDR3 DNA. A D gene is named only where the DNA matches it firmly. Rows may omit the clone size; those that give it use once, few, many or a size class.

>TRBV6-6|TRBJ1-6|-|-
CASSEGASSPLHF
TGTGCCAGCAGTGAGGGTGCTTCTTCACCCCTCCACTTT
>TRBV6-1|TRBJ2-2|TRBD2|few
CASRTGGSGELFF
TGTGCCAGCAGGACGGGAGGGTCCGGGGAGCTGTTTTTT
>TRBV18|TRBJ2-7|-|-
CASSPDSGPRGEQYF
TGTGCCAGCTCACCAGATTCCGGGCCGCGTGGCGAGCAGTACTTC
>TRBV25-1|TRBJ2-7|-|-
CASSDTRTASYEQYF
TGTGCCAGCAGTGACACCCGGACCGCAAGCTACGAGCAGTACTTC
>TRBV7-2|TRBJ2-7|TRBD2|many
CASSLGREGYEQYF
TGTGCCAGCAGCTTAGGCCGGGAGGGCTACGAGCAGTACTTC
>TRBV5-1|TRBJ2-7|-|many
CASKAVPLSSYEQYF
TGCGCCAGCAAGGCCGTCCCTCTCAGCTCCTACGAGCAGTACTTC
>TRBV15|TRBJ1-1|-|few
CATSSYRDGEAFF
TGTGCCACCAGCAGCTACCGGGACGGTGAAGCTTTCTTT
>TRBV28|TRBJ1-5|-|-
CASSPLTGTQHF
TGTGCCAGCAGTCCACTAACAGGGACCCAGCATTTT
>TRBV6-1|TRBJ2-1|TRBD1|-
CASSGPGTGSSYNEQFF
TGTGCCAGCAGTGGGCCCGGGACAGGTAGCTCCTACAATGAGCAGTTCTTC
>TRBV24-1|TRBJ2-5|-|few
CATSGPLGDQETQYF
TGTGCCACCAGTGGGCCCCTCGGGGACCAAGAGACCCAGTACTTC
>TRBV18|TRBJ2-3|-|-
CASSPPNGRGVGTDTQYF
TGTGCCAGCTCACCACCCAACGGGAGAGGAGTCGGGACAGATACGCAGTATTTT
>TRBV5-1|TRBJ2-3|-|-
CASSQDRPPDTQYF
TGCGCCAGCAGCCAAGACAGGCCCCCAGATACGCAGTATTTT
>TRBV30|TRBJ1-5|TRBD1|once
CAWSVGTVGQPQHF
TGTGCCTGGAGTGTGGGGACAGTCGGGCAGCCCCAGCATTTT
>TRBV10-2|TRBJ2-1|-|-
CASSGVYYNEQFF
TGCGCCAGCAGTGGCGTTTACTACAATGAGCAGTTCTTC
>TRBV12-3/TRBV12-4|TRBJ2-7|TRBD2|few
CASSFEGGTYEQYF
TGTGCCAGCAGTTTTGAGGGAGGGACCTACGAGCAGTACTTC
>TRBV29-1|TRBJ2-3|TRBD1|few
CSVEVPTGQTSTDTQYF
TGCAGCGTTGAGGTACCGACGGGACAGACAAGCACAGATACGCAGTATTTT
>TRBV7-9|TRBJ2-2|TRBD2|-
CASSPGLAEKNTGELFF
TGTGCCAGCAGCCCCGGGCTAGCGGAGAAGAACACCGGGGAGCTGTTTTTT
>TRBV6-2/TRBV6-3|TRBJ1-5|-|few
CASSLDDLDQPQHF
TGTGCCAGCAGTCTGGACGATTTGGATCAGCCCCAGCATTTT
>TRBV6-1|TRBJ2-7|-|few
CASSERYAEYEQYF
TGTGCCAGCAGTGAACGATACGCGGAATACGAGCAGTACTTC
>TRBV7-9|TRBJ2-1|-|-
CASSPSVWALEINEQFF
TGTGCCAGCAGCCCCTCGGTTTGGGCCCTAGAAATTAATGAGCAGTTCTTC
>TRBV2|TRBJ2-7|-|-
CASVGPAAEQYF
TGTGCCAGCGTTGGACCCGCTGCCGAGCAGTACTTC
>TRBV18|TRBJ2-7|-|-
CASSPNPPGISYEQYF
TGTGCCAGCTCACCAAATCCACCAGGGATATCCTACGAGCAGTACTTC
>TRBV6-5|TRBJ1-6|-|-
CASSLLDNSPLHF
TGTGCCAGCAGCCTACTAGATAATTCACCCCTCCACTTT
>TRBV5-1|TRBJ2-1|-|-
CASSLDGWNEQFF
TGCGCCAGCAGCTTGGACGGTTGGAATGAGCAGTTCTTC
>TRBV7-2|TRBJ2-1|TRBD1|few
CASSLDRGPSYEQFF
TGTGCCAGCAGCTTAGACAGGGGGCCATCCTATGAGCAGTTCTTC
>TRBV7-9|TRBJ2-3|-|few
CASSFPETDTQYF
TGTGCCAGCAGCTTCCCAGAGACGGATACGCAGTATTTT
>TRBV24-1|TRBJ2-2|-|few
CATSDLGPGELFF
TGTGCCACCAGTGATTTGGGTCCCGGGGAGCTGTTTTTT
>TRBV11-3|TRBJ2-2|-|-
CASSPGGIGELFF
TGTGCCAGCAGCCCAGGGGGGATCGGGGAGCTGTTTTTT
>TRBV5-1|TRBJ1-1|-|-
CASSYRERTEAFF
TGCGCCAGCAGCTACAGGGAACGCACTGAAGCTTTCTTT
>TRBV7-2|TRBJ1-5|-|-
CASSLTTDWGQPQHF
TGTGCCAGCAGCTTAACGACAGATTGGGGTCAGCCCCAGCATTTT
>TRBV7-2|TRBJ2-7|TRBD2|-
CASSAPTSGEQYF
TGTGCCAGCAGCGCCCCGACTAGCGGAGAGCAGTACTTC
>TRBV12-3/TRBV12-4|TRBJ1-2|TRBD1|many
CASSLTYTGQGAFKNTF
TGTGCCAGCAGTTTAACATACACTGGACAGGGGGCTTTCAAAAACACCTTC
>TRBV20-1|TRBJ2-7|-|-
CSAAGPGQLPPGEQYF
TGCAGTGCCGCGGGGCCCGGACAGTTGCCCCCTGGCGAGCAGTACTTC
>TRBV28|TRBJ1-5|-|-
CASSKDGFHSNQPQHF
TGTGCCAGCAGTAAGGACGGTTTTCATAGCAATCAGCCCCAGCATTTT
>TRBV6-5|TRBJ2-5|-|-
CASSYGSGVETQYF
TGTGCCAGCAGTTACGGGTCGGGAGTAGAGACCCAGTACTTC
>TRBV6-5|TRBJ1-1|-|-
CASRWGAEAFF
TGTGCCAGCAGATGGGGTGCTGAAGCTTTCTTT
>TRBV20-1|TRBJ2-2|-|-
CSATARFTGELFF
TGCAGTGCTACGGCTAGATTCACCGGGGAGCTGTTTTTT
>TRBV7-6|TRBJ2-7|TRBD2|-
CASSSPGLAGSEQYF
TGTGCCAGCAGCTCGCCGGGACTAGCGGGATCCGAGCAGTACTTC
>TRBV5-1|TRBJ2-2|TRBD1|few
CASNVGQGVSGELFF
TGCGCCAGCAACGTGGGACAGGGGGTATCCGGGGAGCTGTTTTTT
>TRBV10-3|TRBJ1-6|-|few
CAISEVSSYNSPLHF
TGTGCCATCAGTGAAGTAAGCTCCTATAATTCACCCCTCCACTTT
>TRBV3-1|TRBJ1-5|TRBD1|few
CASSYYRGPRSVGNQPQHF
TGTGCCAGCAGTTACTACAGGGGCCCGAGATCGGTTGGCAATCAGCCCCAGCATTTT
>TRBV5-1|TRBJ2-3|TRBD2|-
CASSSTGHRGGADTQYF
TGCGCCAGCAGCTCCACGGGACACCGGGGGGGCGCGGATACGCAGTATTTT
>TRBV20-1|TRBJ2-4|TRBD2|-
CSATLGPSGMYIQYF
TGCAGTGCTACCCTAGGGCCTAGCGGGATGTACATTCAGTACTTC
>TRBV10-3|TRBJ1-6|-|few
CAISESTGVSSPLHF
TGTGCCATCAGTGAGTCGACAGGAGTGTCTTCACCCCTCCACTTT
>TRBV7-2|TRBJ2-7|-|many
CASSVRYEQYF
TGTGCCAGCAGCGTCCGCTACGAGCAGTACTTC
>TRBV3-1|TRBJ2-1|-|-
CASSKRGVYEQFF
TGTGCCAGCAGCAAAAGGGGCGTCTATGAGCAGTTCTTC
>TRBV28|TRBJ2-3|-|many
CASSLQDTQYF
TGTGCCAGCAGTTTACAAGATACGCAGTATTTT
>TRBV28|TRBJ1-5|TRBD1|-
CASSRRTGTGLNQPQHF
TGTGCCAGCAGCCGAAGAACCGGGACAGGCCTCAATCAGCCCCAGCATTTT
>TRBV13|TRBJ2-7|-|many
CASSLGNGDLKQYF
TGTGCCAGCAGCTTAGGAAACGGGGACTTAAAGCAGTACTTC
>TRBV4-2|TRBJ1-2|TRBD1|many
CASSQARTGGIGYTF
TGTGCCAGCAGCCAAGCCCGAACAGGGGGCATCGGCTACACCTTC
>TRBV4-2|TRBJ2-1|-|-
CASSQDHRDEQFF
TGTGCCAGCAGCCAAGATCACCGCGATGAGCAGTTCTTC
>TRBV5-1|TRBJ2-5|-|-
CASSLASEGGTQYF
TGCGCCAGCAGCTTGGCTTCTGAAGGTGGGACCCAGTACTTC
>TRBV6-2/TRBV6-3|TRBJ2-1|TRBD2|-
CASSSRLAGGPVEQFF
TGTGCCAGCAGTTCCCGACTAGCGGGAGGGCCGGTTGAGCAGTTCTTC
>TRBV6-2/TRBV6-3|TRBJ2-6|-|-
CASSYLGTGANVLTF
TGTGCCAGCAGTTACTTGGGAACTGGGGCCAACGTCCTGACTTTC
>TRBV27|TRBJ2-2|TRBD2|few
CASSFRAGAYTGELFF
TGTGCCAGCAGTTTTAGAGCGGGAGCTTACACCGGGGAGCTGTTTTTT
>TRBV27|TRBJ2-3|-|-
CASSSIALRTDTQYF
TGTGCCAGCAGTTCCATCGCCCTCCGCACAGATACGCAGTATTTT
>TRBV12-3/TRBV12-4|TRBJ2-1|-|-
CASSFGLGVNEQFF
TGTGCCAGCAGTTTCGGTTTGGGAGTCAATGAGCAGTTCTTC